One sample yielded the 22 T cell receptor beta chains listed below, sequenced in a study of T cell repertoires in cytomegalovirus infection. For these TCRs, the target antigens are not known. Via MiXCR, TCRdb re-called the reads, giving one row per CDR3 protein. Counted here are about a million distinct CDR3 sequences, roughly 30% occurring once; the ten biggest clones make up over 12%. The material sequenced was cultured CD8+ T cells from PBMCs, taken from culture after CMV antigen stimulation. These receptors were collected from a human donor in good health (CMV status not recorded). Some clones in this sample may be carry-over from other donors' samples.

This clonotype was seen ten or more times. V is TRBV7-9 and J is TRBJ1-1; 8 bases are shared with TRBD1. Losses at the gene ends were 5 bases for V and 5 bases for J; bases not matched to a gene: 10. Germline V lookup: CDR1 SEHNR, CDR2 FQNEAQ (reference sequence). The CDR3 contains 15 residues. The CDR3 reads CASSRVATGETEAFF. CDR3 sequence (DNA): TGTGCCAGCAGCCGAGTCGCGACAGGGGAAACTGAAGCTTTCTTT.

The V and J genes are TRBV6-2 or TRBV6-3 and TRBJ2-1; 10 nucleotides line up with TRBD1. From germline, CDR1 is MNHEY and CDR2 SVGEGT. V lost 6 bases and J lost 5; bases outside the gene matches: 13. This CDR3 comprises 17 residues. CDR3 loop: CASRYLRTGGTHNEQFF. The CDR3 DNA sequence: TGTGCCAGCAGATACCTCCGGACAGGGGGGACCCACAATGAGCAGTTCTTC.

This chain uses TRBV20-1 with TRBJ2-2, with 9 bases that match TRBD1. Germline CDR1 and CDR2: DFQATT and SNEGSKA (reference sequence). V dropped 6 bases and J dropped 8; count of bases not matched to a gene: 7. This CDR3 spans 13 amino acids. The CDR3 region is CSAEQGAGGELFF. The CDR3 DNA sequence: TGCAGTGCCGAACAGGGGGCGGGGGGGGAGCTGTTTTTT.

V and J are TRBV4-1 and TRBJ2-7; D is possibly TRBD1 (6 bases). Trimming removed 9 bases at V and 1 base at J, with 13 bases between. The CDR3 totals 13 residues. The germline V gene has CDR1 MGHRA and CDR2 YSYEKL. CDR3 DNA sequence: TGCGCCAGTCGCTCAGGGGAATCCTACGAGCAGTACTTC. Amino acid sequence: CASRSGESYEQYF.

The chain is built from TRBV25-1 and TRBJ1-6; TRBD1 might be the D (5 bases). V was clipped by 0 bases and J by 9 bases, with 9 bases between them. The CDR3 covers 14 residues. Per germline, CDR1 MGHDK and CDR2 SYGVNS. The CDR3: CASSEYGGVSPLHF. CDR3 sequence (DNA): TGTGCCAGCAGTGAATATGGGGGGGTTTCACCCCTCCACTTT.

V gene TRBV7-6 combines with J gene TRBJ1-6; D remains unclear. Trimming removed 1 base at V and 5 bases at J, with 9 bases between. Germline V lookup: CDR1 SGHVS, CDR2 FNYEAQ. The CDR3 sequence is 15 residues long. Here the CDR3 DNA reads TGTGCCAGCAGCTTAGACCCCCAGGATAATTCACCCCTCCACTTT. Its translation is CASSLDPQDNSPLHF. Using reference TRBV7-6 and TRBJ1-6 for the parts outside the CDR3, the full variable domain is GAGVSQSPRYKVTKRGQDVALRCDPISGHVSLYWYRQALGQGPEFLTYFNYEAQQDKSGLPNDRFSAERPEGSISTLTIQRTEQRDSAMYRCASSLDPQDNSPLHFGNGTRLTVT.

This clonotype was seen at least ten times. The genes are TRBV28 and TRBJ2-7; D may be TRBD2 (6 bases). The CDR3 sequence is 12 residues long. V was cut by 4 bases and J by 3 bases, with 7 bases left in between. From germline, CDR1 is MDHEN and CDR2 SYDVKM. The CDR3 loop is CASSSDYYEQYV. The CDR3 DNA follows: TGTGCCAGCAGTTCGGACTACTACGAGCAGTACGTC.

This clonotype was counted between two and nine times. The chain joins TRBV5-8 to TRBJ2-5; maybe TRBD2 (7 bases). This CDR3 has 15 amino acids. Germline V gives CDR1 SGHTS, CDR2 YDEGEE. V shed 6 bases and J shed 2 bases, with 17 bases lying between them. CDR3 nucleotides: TGTGCCAGCACTTCTCCTGGGGGGGCACAAGAGACCCAGTACTTC. Protein product: CASTSPGGAQETQYF.

This sequence joins TRBV11-2 and TRBJ2-1; 8 bases are shared with TRBD1. The CDR3 has 22 residues. Per the germline V gene, CDR1 is SGHAT and CDR2 is FQNNGV. Germline trimming cut 5 bases from V and 7 bases from J; bases unmatched to any gene: 31. CDR3 sequence reads: CASSRQDPGTGNLGDLINEQFF. The CDR3 coding sequence is TGTGCCAGCAGCCGACAGGACCCCGGGACAGGAAATCTAGGGGACCTAATAAATGAGCAGTTCTTC.

On this clonotype itself: A junction end diverges from the germline sequence, so it may reflect a read error. The chain carries TRBV6-5 and TRBJ2-1; D is possibly TRBD1 or TRBD2 (6 bases each). Germline V lookup: CDR1 MNHEY, CDR2 SVGAGI. The CDR3 runs to 16 residues. Written as DNA, the CDR3 is TGTGCCAACAGTTACGTCGGGGGCATCTCCTACAATGAGCAGTTCTTC. Its protein product is CANSYVGGISYNEQFF.

This clonotype has just a few counts. The gene calls are TRBV19 and TRBJ2-7; D is perhaps TRBD1 (5 bases). Trimming removed 1 base from V and 6 bases from J, with 10 bases in between. The CDR3 length is 13 residues. The germline V gene has CDR1 LNHDA and CDR2 SQIVND (reference sequence). The CDR3 DNA reads TGTGCCAGTAGTATAGGGGGCTCATCCGAGCAGTACTTC. It yields the protein CASSIGGSSEQYF.

The J gene is TRBJ1-1, the V gene TRBV10-3; 9 nucleotides match TRBD1. The CDR3 consists of 15 residues. Looked up from germline, CDR1 is ENHRY and CDR2 is SYGVKD. J gave up 4 bases and V 6 bases, and 9 bases lay outside the gene matches. CDR3 bases: TGTGCCATCAGGGCCGGGACAGGGTTTGTCACTGAAGCTTTCTTT. Its translation: CAIRAGTGFVTEAFF.

This clonotype showed up just a few times. CDR3 coding DNA: TGTGCCAGCAGTCCCAGCGGGGGGGCAGCCGGGGAGCTGTTTTTT. Translating gives CASSPSGGAAGELFF. This chain links TRBV7-6 with TRBJ2-2, with 10 positions matching TRBD2. Germline loops: CDR1 SGHVS, CDR2 FNYEAQ. The CDR3 is made up of 15 amino acids. Unmatched junction bases numbered 7, after V lost 6 bases and J lost 6 bases.

V usage is TRBV5-1 and J usage is TRBJ2-7; D tentatively reads TRBD1 or TRBD2 (5 bases each). Deletions cut 4 bases from V and 5 bases from J, with 16 bases between. The CDR3 length is 14 residues. CDR1 is SGHRS, CDR2 YFSETQ, per germline. CDR3 sequence: CASSRYWGSNEQYF. CDR3 bases: TGCGCCAGCAGCAGGTACTGGGGGTCCAACGAGCAGTACTTC.

This clonotype was counted a few times. V usage is TRBV12-3 or TRBV12-4 and J usage is TRBJ2-2; 10 bases agree with TRBD2. The CDR3 contains 15 residues. V shed 5 bases, J shed 5 bases, and the junction held 5 bases outside the gene matches. In nucleotides, the CDR3 is TGTGCCAGCAGTGAGCGGGGGGGCCGTACCGGGGAGCTGTTTTTT. Its translation: CASSERGGRTGELFF.

Ten or more counts support this clonotype. The V gene is TRBV7-8, the J gene TRBJ1-5; D not resolved. The V end lost 5 bases, the J end lost 5 bases, and 10 bases lay between the germline ends. The CDR3 extends over 13 amino acids. From germline, CDR1 is SGHVS and CDR2 FQNEAQ. This CDR3 reads CASSPTSDQPQHF. In DNA form, the CDR3 reads TGTGCCAGCAGCCCCACGTCAGATCAGCCCCAGCATTTT.

This rearrangement joins TRBV27 to TRBJ1-2, with 10 bases aligning to TRBD1. Germline CDR1 and CDR2: MNHEY and SMNVEV (reference sequence). Germline trimming cut 7 bases from V and 7 bases from J; bases unmatched to any gene: 12. The CDR3 is 15 amino acids. The CDR3 loop is CASTPRTGGSSGYTF. The CDR3 DNA follows: TGTGCCAGCACTCCACGGACAGGGGGGTCAAGTGGCTACACCTTC.

This clonotype was counted ten times or more. The V and J genes are TRBV7-8 and TRBJ2-7; 9 bases map to TRBD1. The germline gives CDR1 SGHVS, CDR2 FQNEAQ. With V trimmed by 1 base and J by 7 bases, 8 bases remained unmatched. This CDR3 has 15 residues. The CDR3 spells CASSLGPGTGQEQYV. The CDR3 nucleotides read TGTGCCAGCAGCTTAGGCCCCGGGACAGGGCAGGAGCAGTACGTC.

In this sample, this clonotype turned up a few times. V is TRBV6-2 or TRBV6-3 and J is TRBJ2-1; D remains ambiguous. Per the germline V gene, CDR1 is MNHEY and CDR2 is SVGEGT. Trimming stripped 3 bases from V and 2 bases from J, with 8 bases between. The CDR3 loop spans 14 amino acids. CDR3 in DNA: TGTGCCAGCAGTTATAGTTCCCCCTACAATGAGCAGTTCTTC. Its translation is CASSYSSPYNEQFF.

The chain recombines TRBV6-5 with TRBJ1-1, with 10 bases identical to TRBD1. The CDR3 runs to 13 residues. Germline assignment: CDR1 MNHEY and CDR2 SVGAGI. The V segment lost 2 bases and the J segment 8 bases; nucleotides outside the gene matches: 2. The CDR3 spells CASSYDRGPEAFF. CDR3 nucleotides: TGTGCCAGCAGTTACGACAGGGGGCCCGAAGCTTTCTTT.

The chain carries TRBV4-1 and TRBJ2-1; 10 bases are a match to TRBD1. This CDR3 has 14 residues. Germline loops: CDR1 MGHRA, CDR2 YSYEKL. V lost 3 bases, J lost 6 bases, and 2 bases stayed unmatched. CDR3 residues: CASSQTGGINEQFF. The CDR3 DNA sequence: TGCGCCAGCAGCCAGACAGGGGGCATCAATGAGCAGTTCTTC.

The J gene is TRBJ1-3, the V gene TRBV5-1; D remains ambiguous. Trimming cost V 5 bases and J 0 bases, with 9 bases left between them. The CDR3 spans 14 residues. The germline CDR1 and CDR2 sequences are SGHRS and YFSETQ. The CDR3 DNA is TGCGCCAGCAGGGGCCATGACTCTGGAAACACCATATATTTT. Its protein product is CASRGHDSGNTIYF.